This T cell receptor beta chain was captured by sequencing in a study of cytomegalovirus exposure and HLA in healthy donors. Broader study findings: Reportedly, diagnosis of cytomegalovirus status by the classifier showed high specificity and sensitivity. HLA-A and HLA-B allele assignments for most subjects were reportedly predicted accurately using TCR beta sequences.

The CDR3 sequence is 14 residues long. Germline V gene sequence: CDR1 SGHAT, CDR2 FQDESV (reference sequence). V lost 8 bases and J 0 bases, leaving 13 bases between the germline ends. Nominally healthy donors provided the samples, though records likely missed some immune exposures. This PCR relied on a set of 60 Vbeta primers and 13 Jbeta primers. Original methodology: Around 11 million shared chains were among about 80 million unique TCR beta chains counted in a later analysis. Sequenced by immunoSEQ multiplex PCR; TCRdb stores in-frame clones only, minus some. V and J calls and clone size come straight from that table; D and trimming were deduced from the DNA. The sample records fewer than 95,000 clones, roughly 70% being singletons. In regard to this clone: Its target is unknown.

Sequenced: PBMCs. The TCR originated in a man aged 40-55 years in good health and CMV-seronegative. This chain links TRBV11-1 with TRBJ1-1; D not resolved. CDR3 residues: CASARIGLNTEAFF. The CDR3 DNA reads as TGTGCCAGCGCGAGGATAGGTCTGAACACTGAAGCTTTCTTT.